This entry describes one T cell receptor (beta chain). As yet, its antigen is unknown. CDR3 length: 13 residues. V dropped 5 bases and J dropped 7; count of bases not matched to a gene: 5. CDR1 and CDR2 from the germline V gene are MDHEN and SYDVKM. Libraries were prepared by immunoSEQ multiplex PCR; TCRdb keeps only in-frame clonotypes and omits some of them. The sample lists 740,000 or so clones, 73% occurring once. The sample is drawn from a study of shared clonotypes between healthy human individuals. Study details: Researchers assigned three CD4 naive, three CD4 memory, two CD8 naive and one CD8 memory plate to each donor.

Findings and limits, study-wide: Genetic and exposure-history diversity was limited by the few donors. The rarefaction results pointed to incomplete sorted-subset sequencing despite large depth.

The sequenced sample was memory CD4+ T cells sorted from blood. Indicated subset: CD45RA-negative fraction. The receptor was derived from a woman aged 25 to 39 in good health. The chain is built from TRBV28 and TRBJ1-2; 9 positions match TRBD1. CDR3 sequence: CASSVGQGAGYTF. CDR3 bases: TGTGCCAGCAGTGTGGGACAGGGCGCTGGCTACACCTTC.